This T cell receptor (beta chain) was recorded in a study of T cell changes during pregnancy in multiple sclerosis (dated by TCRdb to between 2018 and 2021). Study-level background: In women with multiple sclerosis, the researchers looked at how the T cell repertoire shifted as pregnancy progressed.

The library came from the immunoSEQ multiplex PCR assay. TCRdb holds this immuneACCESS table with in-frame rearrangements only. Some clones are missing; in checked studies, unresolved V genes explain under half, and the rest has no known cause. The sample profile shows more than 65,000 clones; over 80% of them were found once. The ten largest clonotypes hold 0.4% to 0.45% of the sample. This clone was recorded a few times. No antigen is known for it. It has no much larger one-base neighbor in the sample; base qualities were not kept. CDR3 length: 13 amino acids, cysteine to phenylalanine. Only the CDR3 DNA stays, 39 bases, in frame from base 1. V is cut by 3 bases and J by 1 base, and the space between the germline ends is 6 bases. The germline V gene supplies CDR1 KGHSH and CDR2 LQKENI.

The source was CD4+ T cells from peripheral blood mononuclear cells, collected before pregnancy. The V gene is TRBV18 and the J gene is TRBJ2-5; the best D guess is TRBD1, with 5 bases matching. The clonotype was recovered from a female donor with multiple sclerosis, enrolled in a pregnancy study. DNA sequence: TGTGCCAGCTCACCCAGGGCCCAAGAGACCCAGTACTTC. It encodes CASSPRAQETQYF.